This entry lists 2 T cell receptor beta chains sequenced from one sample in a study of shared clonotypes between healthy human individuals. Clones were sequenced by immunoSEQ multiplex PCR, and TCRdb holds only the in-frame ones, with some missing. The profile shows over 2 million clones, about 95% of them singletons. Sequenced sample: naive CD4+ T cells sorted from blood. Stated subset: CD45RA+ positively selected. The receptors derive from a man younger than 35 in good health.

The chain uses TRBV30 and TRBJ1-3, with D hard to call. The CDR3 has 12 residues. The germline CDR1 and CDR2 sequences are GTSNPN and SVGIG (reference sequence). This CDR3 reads CGGSRFENTIYF. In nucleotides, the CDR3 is TGTGGTGGCTCCCGCTTTGAAAACACCATATATTTT. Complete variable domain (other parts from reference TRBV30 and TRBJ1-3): SQTIHQWPATLVQPVGSPLSLECTVEGTSNPNLYWYRQAAGRGLQLLFYSVGIGQISSEVPQNLSASRPQDRQFILSSKKLLLSDSGFYLCGGSRFENTIYFGEGSWLTVV.

CDR3 coding DNA: TGTGCCACCAGCAGAGATCGGATGAACACTGAAGCTTTCTTT. As protein: CATSRDRMNTEAFF. The gene calls are TRBV15 and TRBJ1-1; no clear D. This CDR3 has 14 amino acids. Germline values: CDR1 LNHNV, CDR2 YYDKDF (reference sequence). The V end was cut by 0 bases, the J end by 0 bases, with 5 bases between.